The rows below give T cell receptor beta chains drawn from one sample of a study of blood T cell repertoires in COVID-19. Here immunoSEQ multiplex PCR was the method, and the copy in TCRdb shows in-frame clones only, minus some. This sample has 200,000 to 250,000 clones, with around 90% found just once. The specimen sequenced was PBMCs or T cells enriched from blood (not recorded which). The receptors come from a woman between 25 and 40 years old who had been exposed to COVID-19. Each CDR3 is given with its conserved first and last residue. A D gene is named only where the DNA matches it firmly. Some rows have no size entry. The others give once, few or many, or a class for an expanded clone.

>13|TRBJ2-1|NA|TRBV29-1|TRBD2
TGCAGCGTTGGGACTAGCGGGGTTGGTGAGCAGTTCTTC
CSVGTSGVGEQFF
>20|TRBJ2-1|NA|TRBV12-5|NA
TGTGCTAGTGGTTTGGTATCCGGGGAGCGGCGCCGAGGTTCCTACAATGAGCAGTTCTTC
CASGLVSGERRRGSYNEQFF
>11|TRBJ2-1|few|TRBV5-4|NA
TGTGCCAGCACCGAGGGTCGGGAGCAGTTCTTC
CASTEGREQFF
>15|TRBJ2-3|NA|TRBV11-1|NA
TGTGCCAGCAGCTTAGGTGCAGGCGCCACAGATACGCAGTATTTT
CASSLGAGATDTQYF
>16|TRBJ2-1|NA|TRBV10-3|TRBD2
TGTGCCATCAGTGATGGTAGCGGGGGTACCTACAATGAGCAGTTCTTC
CAISDGSGGTYNEQFF
>13|TRBJ2-1|NA|TRBV30|NA
TGTGCCTGGAGCCCCGGGAATAACAATGAGCAGTTCTTC
CAWSPGNNNEQFF
>15|TRBJ2-7|NA|TRBV6-5|TRBD2
TGTGCCAGCAGTACAAATCTAGCGGGAGGTTACGAGCAGTACTTC
CASSTNLAGGYEQYF
>13|TRBJ1-1|few|TRBV5-1|NA
TGCGCCAGCGGCGGGCTATTGAACACTGAAGCTTTCTTT
CASGGLLNTEAFF
>13|TRBJ2-7|NA|TRBV5-5|NA
TGTGCCAGCAGCTGGACAGTGGACTACGAGCAGTACTTC
CASSWTVDYEQYF
>13|TRBJ1-1|NA|TRBV5-1|TRBD1
TGCGCCAGCAGGGGACAGTTAAACACTGAAGCTTTCTTT
CASRGQLNTEAFF
>14|TRBJ1-1|NA|TRBV5-6|TRBD1
TGTGCCAGCAGCTCGACAGGGAGGCGGGCTGAAGCTTTCTTT
CASSSTGRRAEAFF